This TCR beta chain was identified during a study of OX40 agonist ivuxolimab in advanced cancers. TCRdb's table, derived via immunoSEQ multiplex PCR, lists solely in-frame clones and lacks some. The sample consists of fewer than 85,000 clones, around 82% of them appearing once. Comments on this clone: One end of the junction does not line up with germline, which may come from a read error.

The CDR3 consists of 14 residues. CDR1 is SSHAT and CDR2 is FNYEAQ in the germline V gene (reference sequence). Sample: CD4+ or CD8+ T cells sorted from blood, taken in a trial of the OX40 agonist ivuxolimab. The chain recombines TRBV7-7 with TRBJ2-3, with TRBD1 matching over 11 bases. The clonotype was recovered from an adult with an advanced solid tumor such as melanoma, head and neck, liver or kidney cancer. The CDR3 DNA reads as TGTGCTAGCAGCCCGGGACAGGGGGTGGATACGCAGTATTTT. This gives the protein CASSPGQGVDTQYF.